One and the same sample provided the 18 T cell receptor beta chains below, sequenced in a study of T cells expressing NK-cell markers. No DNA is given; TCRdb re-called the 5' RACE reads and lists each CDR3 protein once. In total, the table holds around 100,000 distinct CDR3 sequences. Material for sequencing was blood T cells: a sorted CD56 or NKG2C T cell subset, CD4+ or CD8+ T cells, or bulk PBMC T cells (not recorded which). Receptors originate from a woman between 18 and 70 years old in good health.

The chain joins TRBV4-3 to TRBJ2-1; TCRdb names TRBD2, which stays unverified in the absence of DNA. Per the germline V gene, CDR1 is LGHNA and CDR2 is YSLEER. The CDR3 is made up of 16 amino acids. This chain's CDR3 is CASSQEAGDSYNEQFF.

CDR3 protein: CASSPGTITDTQYF. This chain links TRBV3-1 with TRBJ2-3. Germline V gene lookup returns CDR1 LGHDT and CDR2 YNNKEL (reference sequence). This CDR3 region has 14 residues.

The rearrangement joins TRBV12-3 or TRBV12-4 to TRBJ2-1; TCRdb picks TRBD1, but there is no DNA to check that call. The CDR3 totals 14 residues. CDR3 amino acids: CASSDRGPGNEQFF.

CDR3 amino acids: CSARDYLDEQFF. This chain uses TRBV20-1 with TRBJ2-1. Germline V gene data show CDR1 as DFQATT and CDR2 as SNEGSKA (reference sequence). The CDR3 is 12 residues long.

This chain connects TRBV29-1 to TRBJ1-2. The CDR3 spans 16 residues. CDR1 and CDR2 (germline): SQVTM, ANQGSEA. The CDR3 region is CSVESRTPNPMGGYTF.

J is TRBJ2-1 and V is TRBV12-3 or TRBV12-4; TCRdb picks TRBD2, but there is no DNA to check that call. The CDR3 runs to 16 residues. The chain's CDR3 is CASSQGGEVWFNEQFF.

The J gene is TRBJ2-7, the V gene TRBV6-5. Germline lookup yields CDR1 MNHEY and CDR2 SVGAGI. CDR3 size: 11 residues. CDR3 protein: CASSYRDEQYF.

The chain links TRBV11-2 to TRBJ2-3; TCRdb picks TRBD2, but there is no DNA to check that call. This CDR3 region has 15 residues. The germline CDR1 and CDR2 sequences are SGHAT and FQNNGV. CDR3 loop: CASSQPSGYTDTQYF.

CDR3 loop: CASSGIQGGEQYF. The rearrangement links TRBV9 to TRBJ2-7; without DNA, the TCRdb call of TRBD2 cannot be checked. Germline V gene data show CDR1 as SGDLS and CDR2 as YYNGEE. The CDR3 has 13 amino acids. Using reference TRBV9 and TRBJ2-7 for the parts outside the CDR3, the full variable domain is DSGVTQTPKHLITATGQRVTLRCSPRSGDLSVYWYQQSLDQGLQFLIQYYNGEERAKGNILERFSAQQFPDLHSELNLSSLELGDSALYFCASSGIQGGEQYFGPGTRLTVT.

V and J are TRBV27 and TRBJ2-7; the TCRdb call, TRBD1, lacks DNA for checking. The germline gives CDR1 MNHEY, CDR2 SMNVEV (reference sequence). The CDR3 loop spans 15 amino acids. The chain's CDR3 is CASSLGAGSSYEQYF.

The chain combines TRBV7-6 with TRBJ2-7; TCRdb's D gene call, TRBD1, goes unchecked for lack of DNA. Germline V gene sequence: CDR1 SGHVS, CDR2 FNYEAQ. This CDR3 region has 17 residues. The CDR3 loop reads CASSLGIKTGETYEQYF.

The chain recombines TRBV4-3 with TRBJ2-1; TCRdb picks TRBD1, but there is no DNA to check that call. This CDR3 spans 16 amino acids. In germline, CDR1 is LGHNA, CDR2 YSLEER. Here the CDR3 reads CASSQGTGAGYNEQFF.

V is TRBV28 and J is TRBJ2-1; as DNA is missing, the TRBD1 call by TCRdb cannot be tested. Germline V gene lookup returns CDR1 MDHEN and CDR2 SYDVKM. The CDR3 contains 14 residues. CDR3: CASSLGTGGNEQFF.

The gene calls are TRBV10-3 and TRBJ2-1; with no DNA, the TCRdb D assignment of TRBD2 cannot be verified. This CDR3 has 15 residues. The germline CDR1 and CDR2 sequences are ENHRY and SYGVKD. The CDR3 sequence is CAISEREFPYNEQFF.

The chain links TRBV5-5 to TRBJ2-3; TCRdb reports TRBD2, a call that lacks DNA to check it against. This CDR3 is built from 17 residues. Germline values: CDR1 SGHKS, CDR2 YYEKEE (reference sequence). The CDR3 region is CASSLRPLAGSTDTQYF.

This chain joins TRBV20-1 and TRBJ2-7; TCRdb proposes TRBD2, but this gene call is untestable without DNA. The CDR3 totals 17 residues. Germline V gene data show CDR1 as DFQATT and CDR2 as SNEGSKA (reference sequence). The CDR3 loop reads CSARNSLVAGLTYEQYF.

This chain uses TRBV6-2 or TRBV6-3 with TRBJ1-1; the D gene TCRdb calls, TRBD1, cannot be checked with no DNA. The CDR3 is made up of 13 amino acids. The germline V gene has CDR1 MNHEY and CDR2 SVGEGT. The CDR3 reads CASSYPQAPEAFF.

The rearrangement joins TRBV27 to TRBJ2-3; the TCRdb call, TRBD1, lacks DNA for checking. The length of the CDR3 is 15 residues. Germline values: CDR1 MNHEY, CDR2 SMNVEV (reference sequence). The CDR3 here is CASSFWGPGTDTQYF.